This T cell receptor beta chain was sequenced for a study of T cell responses to AZD1222 COVID-19 vaccine. Study-level points and caveats: Sampled repertoires all dated from after the peak T cell response. A mostly white British donor set with more females was recruited, and clonal diversity was possibly underestimated. The study identified only 6 or 7 AZD1222 recipients as seropositive at baseline.

Some clones are missing from TCRdb's copy, which holds only in-frame ones; the method was immunoSEQ multiplex PCR. This table holds approximately 84,000 clones, 70% to 90% found once. This clone was counted between two and nine times. Its antigen is currently unknown. CDR1 and CDR2 from the germline V gene are SEHNR and FQNEAQ (reference sequence). The CDR3 totals 14 residues. V lost 6 bases and J lost 4, with 10 bases in between. The sample was peripheral blood, taken 28 days after the second AZD1222 dose. V usage is TRBV7-9 and J usage is TRBJ2-6, with D perhaps matching TRBD1 or TRBD2 (5 bases each). The sequence was collected from an adult who received the AZD1222 COVID-19 vaccine. CDR3: CASSEGTGANVLTF. CDR3 nucleotides: TGTGCCAGCAGTGAGGGGACCGGGGCCAACGTCCTGACTTTC.